The 18 T cell receptor beta chains below were found in one sample sequenced in a study of PD-L1 blockade in urothelial cancer. Measured with immunoSEQ multiplex PCR; TCRdb has only the in-frame clones, and not every one. The table has tens of thousands of clones, about 85% seen once. The sample was PBMCs, taken around atezolizumab (anti-PD-L1) treatment. All receptors come from a man between 65 and 85 years old with urothelial cancer.

V and J are TRBV21-1 and TRBJ2-3; TRBD2 was called by the table and not checked on the DNA. TRBV21-1 is termed a pseudogene. This CDR3 spans 15 amino acids. In DNA form, the CDR3 reads TGTGCCAGCAGCAGACAGCGGGAGAGAAGAGATACGCAGTATTTT. Translating it yields CASSRQRERRDTQYF.

V gene TRBV7-9 combines with J gene TRBJ2-5; possibly TRBD2 for D (6 bases). V was clipped by 3 bases and J by 2 bases, with 16 bases between them. Germline V gives CDR1 SEHNR, CDR2 FQNEAQ (reference sequence). The CDR3 consists of 16 residues. CDR3 coding DNA: TGTGCCAGCAGCTTCCTGGCCGGGGGTTGGCAAGAGACCCAGTACTTC. This encodes CASSFLAGGWQETQYF.

This sequence joins TRBV5-1 and TRBJ2-7; the match to TRBD2 covers 10 bases. Looked up from germline, CDR1 is SGHRS and CDR2 is YFSETQ. This CDR3 is 16 amino acids long. V gave up 4 bases and J gave up 1 base; unmatched junction bases: 8. The chain's CDR3 is CASSPGGLAESYEQYF. The CDR3 DNA follows: TGCGCCAGCAGCCCGGGTGGACTAGCGGAGTCCTACGAGCAGTACTTC. Drawing the rest from reference TRBV5-1 and TRBJ2-7, the complete variable domain is KAGVTQTPRYLIKTRGQQVTLSCSPISGHRSVSWYQQTPGQGLQFLFEYFSETQRNKGNFPGRFSGRQFSNSRSEMNVSTLELGDSALYLCASSPGGLAESYEQYFGPGTRLTVT.

The chain links TRBV28 to TRBJ2-1; 12 bases align to TRBD2. The V gene's germline CDR1 is MDHEN and CDR2 SYDVKM. Trimming removed 8 bases from V and 7 bases from J; junction bases left unmatched: 9. CDR3 length equals 15 residues. CDR3 nucleotide sequence: TGTGCCAGCCATGTTTCTAGCGGGAGGGCAAATGAGCAGTTCTTC. Translated, it gives CASHVSSGRANEQFF.

This chain uses TRBV10-2 with TRBJ2-5; TRBD2 matches at 14 bases. This CDR3 has 15 amino acids. Germline lookup yields CDR1 WSHSY and CDR2 SAAADI. The ends lost 9 bases at V and 2 bases at J; junction bases unmatched: 5. DNA of the CDR3: TGCGCCAGTTCAGGACTAGCGGGAGGTCAAGAGACCCAGTACTTC. Translation: CASSGLAGGQETQYF.

This clone was seen a handful of times. The rearrangement uses TRBV25-1 and TRBJ2-6; a weak D match, TRBD1 (6 bases). Trimming shortened V by 6 bases and J by 4 bases, and 13 bases separated the two germline ends. The CDR3 spans 15 residues. CDR1 is MGHDK and CDR2 is SYGVNS in the germline V gene. CDR3 sequence reads: CASSYRESGANVLTF. The CDR3 nucleotides are TGTGCCAGCAGCTACAGGGAATCGGGGGCCAACGTCCTGACTTTC.

V usage is TRBV30 and J usage is TRBJ2-1, with 10 bases that match TRBD2. The CDR3 is made up of 15 amino acids. Germline V gene lookup returns CDR1 GTSNPN and CDR2 SVGIG (reference sequence). Germline trimming cut 0 bases from V and 2 bases from J; bases unmatched to any gene: 1. This CDR3 reads CAWSVLAGPYNEQFF. The CDR3 DNA sequence: TGTGCCTGGAGTGTACTAGCGGGGCCCTACAATGAGCAGTTCTTC.

The chain is built from TRBV5-1 and TRBJ2-1; TRBD2 agrees at 11 bases. Trimming took 5 bases from V and 4 from J; bases not matched to a gene: 11. Germline V gene data show CDR1 as SGHRS and CDR2 as YFSETQ. The CDR3 has 17 residues. The CDR3 DNA reads TGCGCCAGCAGGGGCAGCGTGGGACTAGCGGCTTACAATGAGCAGTTCTTC. Translation gives CASRGSVGLAAYNEQFF.

This chain uses TRBV27 with TRBJ2-1, with 9 bases that match TRBD2. The germline V gene has CDR1 MNHEY and CDR2 SMNVEV (reference sequence). CDR3 size: 16 residues. V dropped 6 bases and J dropped 4; count of bases not matched to a gene: 10. The CDR3 DNA follows: TGTGCCAGCAGCCGTGGACTAGCGCCCTTATACAATGAGCAGTTCTTC. Protein product: CASSRGLAPLYNEQFF.

The chain recombines TRBV5-1 with TRBJ2-1; TRBD1 agrees at 10 bases. The CDR3 consists of 15 residues. Per germline, CDR1 SGHRS and CDR2 YFSETQ. V was clipped by 0 bases and J by 7 bases; unmatched bases: 4. The CDR3 here is CASSLGGQGLNEQFF. In nucleotides, the CDR3 is TGCGCCAGCAGCTTGGGGGGACAGGGGTTGAATGAGCAGTTCTTC. The complete variable domain, with remaining parts taken from reference TRBV5-1 and TRBJ2-1, reads KAGVTQTPRYLIKTRGQQVTLSCSPISGHRSVSWYQQTPGQGLQFLFEYFSETQRNKGNFPGRFSGRQFSNSRSEMNVSTLELGDSALYLCASSLGGQGLNEQFFGPGTRLTVL.

Details on this clone: Compared with germline, one end of the junction differs, possibly owing to a read error. The chain combines TRBV28 with TRBJ2-7; 11 bases align to TRBD2. This CDR3 comprises 15 residues. CDR1 is MDHEN, CDR2 SYDVKM, per germline. The CDR3 DNA is TGTGCCAGCAATTTAGGACTAGCGGGCGGAGCCGGGCAGTACTTC. Amino acids: CASNLGLAGGAGQYF.

V and J are TRBV29-1 and TRBJ2-5; 12 bases are a match to TRBD1. The CDR3 contains 15 residues. The V and J ends lost 2 bases and 4 bases, in that order; junction bases with no gene match: 5. The germline gives CDR1 SQVTM, CDR2 ANQGSEA. Here the CDR3 reads CSVEKGQGAGETQYF. The CDR3 coding sequence is TGCAGCGTTGAAAAGGGACAGGGGGCTGGAGAGACCCAGTACTTC.

The CDR3 reads CASSSPGLAGMTNTGELFF. The CDR3 nucleotides are TGTGCCAGCAGCTCCCCAGGACTAGCGGGGATGACGAACACCGGGGAGCTGTTTTTT. The chain uses TRBV13 and TRBJ2-2, with TRBD2 matching 12 bases. CDR1 is PRHDT, CDR2 FYEKMQ, per germline (reference sequence). V lost 4 bases and J lost 0; bases outside the gene matches: 9. The CDR3 loop spans 19 amino acids.

This chain joins TRBV5-1 and TRBJ2-3, with D unclear. The CDR3 length is 16 residues. Trimming removed 2 bases at V and 5 bases at J, with 18 bases between. Germline V gene lookup returns CDR1 SGHRS and CDR2 YFSETQ. CDR3: CASSFGSLGTQDTQYF. CDR3 bases: TGCGCCAGCAGCTTTGGCAGTTTGGGCACACAAGATACGCAGTATTTT.

V usage is TRBV6-1 and J usage is TRBJ2-1; 11 nucleotides agree with TRBD2. CDR1 MNHNS and CDR2 SASEGT come from the germline V gene. J gave up 12 bases and V 6 bases, and 4 bases lay outside the gene matches. This CDR3 has 12 amino acids. This CDR3 is CASSVAGGGQFF. The DNA of the CDR3 is TGTGCCAGCAGCGTAGCGGGAGGGGGGCAGTTCTTC.

A few counts support this clone. This chain links TRBV9 with TRBJ2-3; 7 bases are shared with TRBD2. Germline assignment: CDR1 SGDLS and CDR2 YYNGEE. J gave up 3 bases and V 4 bases, and 11 bases lay outside the gene matches. The CDR3 contains 16 residues. The CDR3 spells CASSFHRAGPTDTQYF. CDR3 in DNA: TGTGCCAGCAGCTTCCACAGAGCGGGACCGACAGATACGCAGTATTTT.

V usage is TRBV5-6 and J usage is TRBJ2-7; TRBD1 agrees at 7 bases. Germline assignment: CDR1 SGHDT and CDR2 YYEEEE. V shed 4 bases and J 3 bases; nucleotides not matched to a gene: 4. The CDR3 runs to 13 residues. In nucleotides, the CDR3 is TGTGCCAGCAGCCCGGGACAGAACTACGAGCAGTACTTC. This codes for CASSPGQNYEQYF.

This chain connects TRBV9 to TRBJ2-5; 8 nucleotides match TRBD1. CDR1 is SGDLS and CDR2 is YYNGEE in the germline V gene. The CDR3 loop spans 14 amino acids. The junction had 2 bases not matched to a gene; V was cut back by 0 bases and J by 4 bases. The CDR3 sequence: CASSVGQGRETQYF. CDR3 coding DNA: TGTGCCAGCAGCGTAGGACAGGGGAGAGAGACCCAGTACTTC.